Shown below are 22 T cell receptor beta chains from a single sample sequenced in a study of post-analysis software for immune sequencing data. Study results and caveats: Relative to controls, patients had about 5 TRBV segments at higher frequency, with TRBV5-6, TRBV5-1 and TRBV20-1 among these.

Their antigen targets remain unknown. Incorporated into the TCR beta cDNA libraries were unique molecular identifiers, which served to reduce PCR and sequencing biases. TCRdb reprocessed the PCR reads via MiXCR and lists one record per CDR3 protein. The sample holds hundreds of thousands of distinct CDR3 sequences; 25% to 30% are singletons and the top ten take more than 0.55%. The specimen sequenced was blood. These receptors were obtained from a girl under 18 with multiple sclerosis.

V is TRBV20-1 and J is TRBJ2-4, with 11 bases lining up with TRBD2. Trimming at V came to 4 bases and at J to 14 bases, leaving 13 bases not matched to a gene. The germline gives CDR1 DFQATT, CDR2 SNEGSKA (reference sequence). The CDR3 contains 14 residues. CDR3 sequence (DNA): TGCAGTGCTACTATGACTAGCGGGAATTTTCTAGAGTACTTC. Protein product: CSATMTSGNFLEYF.

This clonotype was detected ten times or more. The CDR3 nucleotides are TGTGCCACCAGCGGCAGTGGCGGGAGGTGGACAGATACGCAGTATTTT. Residues: CATSGSGGRWTDTQYF. The chain combines TRBV15 with TRBJ2-3; 8 bases match TRBD2. V gave up 5 bases and J gave up 3 bases; unmatched junction bases: 10. The CDR3 totals 16 residues. Per germline, CDR1 LNHNV and CDR2 YYDKDF (reference sequence).

This clonotype was seen a handful of times. The chain couples TRBV20-1 to TRBJ1-2; D gene ambiguous. With 4 bases removed from V and 4 bases from J, the gap between germline ends came to 25 bases. Germline CDR1 is DFQATT and CDR2 is SNEGSKA (reference sequence). The CDR3 is made up of 17 amino acids. CDR3 in amino acids: CSAIYRVLSRVGYGYTF. The CDR3 DNA reads as TGCAGTGCTATATATAGGGTTTTGTCACGTGTCGGCTATGGCTACACCTTC.

This clonotype occurred once. The CDR3, as DNA: TGTGCCACGGACGGGACGGCCATCACCGGGGAGCTGTTTTTT. It specifies CATDGTAITGELFF. V usage is TRBV7-9 and J usage is TRBJ2-2; D tentatively reads TRBD1 or TRBD2 (5 bases each). Looked up from germline, CDR1 is SEHNR and CDR2 is FQNEAQ (reference sequence). This CDR3 region has 14 residues. V dropped 10 bases and J dropped 4 bases, with 16 bases sitting between them.

This clonotype was detected only a few times. The rearrangement joins TRBV6-2 or TRBV6-3 to TRBJ1-2; 8 bases match TRBD1. Looked up from germline, CDR1 is MNHEY and CDR2 is SVGEGT. Losses at the gene ends were 6 bases for V and 7 bases for J; bases not matched to a gene: 10. This CDR3 has 14 residues. The CDR3 protein is CASRGTGSFLGYTF. Here the CDR3 DNA reads TGTGCCAGCAGGGGGACAGGTTCCTTTCTTGGCTACACCTTC.

The chain is built from TRBV4-1 and TRBJ2-7; D call uncertain. The CDR3 is 15 residues long. In germline, CDR1 is MGHRA, CDR2 YSYEKL. V lost 0 bases and J 3 bases, leaving 12 bases between the germline ends. The CDR3 is CASSQDTSYRYEQYF. In DNA, the CDR3 is TGCGCCAGCAGCCAAGATACGTCTTACCGCTACGAGCAGTACTTC.

Comment on this clonotype: An end of the junction does not agree with germline; a read error may underlie this. The DNA for the CDR3 is TGTGCCAGCAGCGTCCGACAGGGCAGGGGTGAAAAACGGTTTTTT. Its translation: CASSVRQGRGEKRFF. V and J are TRBV9 and TRBJ1-4; 7 nucleotides agree with TRBD1. This CDR3 region has 15 residues. Germline CDR1 reads SGDLS; CDR2 reads YYNGEE.

The V and J genes are TRBV2 and TRBJ2-4, with 8 bases that match TRBD2. Gene TRBJ2-7 matches the end of the DNA better, so the J call may be wrong. The CDR3 consists of 17 residues. CDR1 and CDR2 (germline): SNHLY, FYNNEI. The CDR3: CASSFPLLAGASYEQYF. CDR3 DNA sequence: TGTGCCAGCAGTTTTCCCCTTCTAGCGGGTGCCTCCTACGAGCAGTACTTC.

The J gene is TRBJ2-7, the V gene TRBV7-2; 9 bases line up with TRBD2. The junction had 8 bases not matched to a gene; V was cut back by 4 bases and J by 4 bases. Per the germline V gene, CDR1 is SGHTA and CDR2 is FQGNSA. CDR3 size: 15 residues. The CDR3 DNA reads as TGTGCCAGCAGCTCCCATGCGGGAGGGCCATACGAGCAGTACTTC. It encodes CASSSHAGGPYEQYF.

Ten or more counts support this clonotype. CDR3 nucleotide sequence: TGTGCCATCAGTGAGTCGAACGGTGGCGAGCAGTACTTC. It yields the protein CAISESNGGEQYF. The rearrangement uses TRBV10-3 and TRBJ2-7, with no clear D. V was shortened by 0 bases and J by 6 bases, with 9 bases between the two germline ends. Germline lookup yields CDR1 ENHRY and CDR2 SYGVKD. This CDR3 region has 13 residues.

The DNA for the CDR3 is TGTGCCAGCAGCGGACAGGCCAAAAACATTCAGTACTTC. It encodes CASSGQAKNIQYF. This chain uses TRBV14 with TRBJ2-4; tentative D call: TRBD1 (6 bases). Looked up from germline, CDR1 is SGHDN and CDR2 is FVKESK. The CDR3 contains 13 residues. Trimming shortened V by 5 bases and J by 1 base, and 6 bases separated the two germline ends.

This clonotype was counted between two and nine times. This chain joins TRBV11-2 and TRBJ2-3, with 7 positions matching TRBD1. There are 14 residues in the CDR3. The J segment lost 7 bases and the V segment lost 5 bases, leaving 9 bases of the junction unmatched. The germline V gene encodes CDR1 SGHAT and CDR2 FQNNGV. The CDR3 region has the DNA TGTGCCAGCAGCCCCGACCTGACAGGGCATACGCAGTATTTT. Protein product: CASSPDLTGHTQYF.

The chain combines TRBV6-1 with TRBJ1-2; TRBD1 aligns across 9 bases. The junction had 9 bases not matched to a gene; V was cut back by 6 bases and J by 4 bases. The germline V gene encodes CDR1 MNHNS and CDR2 SASEGT. The CDR3 consists of 15 residues. CDR3 nucleotides: TGTGCCAGCAGGGGTCACAGGGGGCCAGGCTATGGCTACACCTTC. Translated: CASRGHRGPGYGYTF.

This chain connects TRBV27 to TRBJ2-6, with D possibly TRBD1 on 6 matching bases. The CDR3 length is 17 residues. Germline-derived CDR1 and CDR2 are MNHEY and SMNVEV (reference sequence). The V end was cut by 4 bases, the J end by 1 base, with 14 bases between. The CDR3 region is CASSSFPGTSGANVLTF. CDR3 nucleotide sequence: TGTGCCAGCAGTTCCTTTCCAGGGACATCTGGGGCCAACGTCCTGACTTTC.

The chain uses TRBV3-1 and TRBJ2-1, with D tentatively TRBD1 (5 bases). In germline, CDR1 is LGHDT, CDR2 YNNKEL (reference sequence). The CDR3 contains 11 residues. V was pared by 7 bases and J by 11 bases, with 12 bases between. CDR3 in amino acids: CASISRGKQFF. The CDR3 DNA is TGTGCCAGCATATCAAGGGGTAAGCAGTTCTTC.

This clonotype was detected a few times. This chain joins TRBV11-2 and TRBJ2-7; 11 bases are shared with TRBD1. The CDR3 runs 15 residues. Germline V gene data show CDR1 as SGHAT and CDR2 as FQNNGV. Losses at the gene ends were 2 bases for V and 6 bases for J; bases not matched to a gene: 6. CDR3 nucleotide sequence: TGTGCCAGCAGCTTAAGGGCCGGGACAGGGGGCGAGCAGTACTTC. Its protein product is CASSLRAGTGGEQYF.

V is TRBV25-1 and J is TRBJ1-6; 7 bases map to TRBD1. The V gene end was trimmed by 4 bases and the J gene end by 9 bases; junction bases not matched to a gene: 12. This CDR3 is 16 amino acids long. Germline CDR1 MGHDK, CDR2 SYGVNS. The CDR3 spells CASSAPATGLGSPLHF. CDR3 bases: TGTGCCAGCAGTGCCCCAGCGACAGGGCTGGGTTCACCCCTCCACTTT.

This clonotype has ten or more counts. The rearrangement joins TRBV10-3 to TRBJ2-3; 15 nucleotides agree with TRBD2. With V trimmed by 4 bases and J by 5 bases, 10 bases remained unmatched. The CDR3 covers 18 residues. CDR1 is ENHRY, CDR2 SYGVKD, per germline. DNA for the CDR3: TGTGCCATCAGTGGGGGCGCCGGACTAGCGGGAGGGCAAGATACGCAGTATTTT. It is translated as CAISGGAGLAGGQDTQYF.

The rearrangement uses TRBV5-1 and TRBJ1-5; TRBD1 matches at 9 bases. V dropped 0 bases and J dropped 3; count of bases not matched to a gene: 4. The CDR3 length is 16 residues. Germline V gives CDR1 SGHRS, CDR2 YFSETQ. This CDR3 reads CASSLGDRELNQPQHF. CDR3 nucleotides: TGCGCCAGCAGCTTGGGGGACAGGGAGCTCAATCAGCCCCAGCATTTT.

V and J are TRBV29-1 and TRBJ1-1; the match to TRBD1 covers 10 bases. Losses at the gene ends were 5 bases for V and 11 bases for J; bases not matched to a gene: 2. Germline lookup yields CDR1 SQVTM and CDR2 ANQGSEA. The CDR3 spans 10 residues. The CDR3 loop is CSVSGQGAFF. CDR3 nucleotide sequence: TGCAGCGTTTCGGGACAGGGGGCTTTCTTT.

This clonotype was detected a few times. The chain is built from TRBV20-1 and TRBJ2-5; D might be TRBD1 or TRBD2, each matching 5 bases. The V gene lost 4 bases and the J gene lost 4 bases, with 10 bases spanning the gap. Germline V gene lookup returns CDR1 DFQATT and CDR2 SNEGSKA (reference sequence). The CDR3 runs to 12 residues. CDR3 in amino acids: CSATEGTETQYF. The CDR3 nucleotides read TGCAGTGCTACGGAAGGGACAGAGACCCAGTACTTC.

V and J are TRBV7-6 and TRBJ2-5, with 7 bases that match TRBD2. V gave up 5 bases and J gave up 5 bases; unmatched junction bases: 8. The CDR3 consists of 14 residues. Germline V lookup: CDR1 SGHVS, CDR2 FNYEAQ. The CDR3 region has the DNA TGTGCCAGCAGCCTCCTGACTAGCATGGAGACCCAGTACTTC. The encoded protein is CASSLLTSMETQYF.